The rows below give T cell receptor beta chains drawn from one sample of a study of blood T cell repertoires in COVID-19. Profiling relied on immunoSEQ multiplex PCR, and the TCRdb table lists in-frame clones only, not all of them. Of roughly 290,000 clones detected, 70% to 90% appear once; the ten largest clones hold around 5.8%. The sequencing input was PBMCs or T cells enriched from blood (not recorded which). All receptors come from a woman aged 40 to 50 who had recovered from COVID-19. CDR3s include the opening cysteine and the closing phenylalanine or tryptophan. The order of the fields is V gene, clone size, J gene, CDR3 protein. Only some rows state a clone size, as once, few, many or a class for expanded clones.

TRBV9	.	TRBJ1-4	CASSVVPAVRGTNEKLFF
TRBV28	.	TRBJ1-2	CASSLLGRGYTF
TRBV7-3	few	TRBJ1-2	CASSAQQGGYGYTF
TRBV6-6	.	TRBJ1-4	CASSQTGIPTNEKLFF
TRBV18	.	TRBJ2-1	CASSPSRRDNNEQFF
TRBV6-2/TRBV6-3	.	TRBJ2-3	CASSYPLGRPTDTQYF
TRBV11-2	.	TRBJ1-1	CASSLGGQGKAFF
TRBV7-3	once	TRBJ2-1	CASSLTVTAYNEQFF
TRBV24-1	.	TRBJ1-2	CATSQGSTMGYTF
TRBV19	.	TRBJ1-1	CASSIQTGSTEAFF
TRBV18	.	TRBJ2-2	CASSGQGARMTGELFF
TRBV2	.	TRBJ1-3	CASSDGGAGNTIYF
TRBV7-8	.	TRBJ2-7	CASSPDIIYEQYF
TRBV10-3	.	TRBJ2-2	CAISESPGQLNTGELFF
TRBV30	.	TRBJ2-5	CAWKLAGGPQETQYF
TRBV6-5	.	TRBJ2-3	CASSSTIFSTDTQYF
TRBV5-1	.	TRBJ2-7	CASSTLQGRYEQYF
TRBV24-1	.	TRBJ2-1	CATSDTGLAGGRDEQFF
TRBV6-6	.	TRBJ1-2	CASSRRQYQYGYTF
TRBV2	many	TRBJ1-5	CASSVDRDQPQHF
TRBV5-3	.	TRBJ2-2	CARSLTPPEPYTGELFF
TRBV18	.	TRBJ2-5	CASSPVRGTGETQYF
TRBV4-3	.	TRBJ2-5	CASSQDWGKETQYF
TRBV6-4	.	TRBJ2-5	CASSDSQGGETQYF
TRBV27	once	TRBJ2-4	CASSGTGDLKNIQYF
TRBV3-1/TRBV3-2	.	TRBJ1-2	CASSKGQAPANYGYTF
TRBV10-3	.	TRBJ1-2	CATFQAGYTF
TRBV18	.	TRBJ2-2	CASSAGTANTGELFF